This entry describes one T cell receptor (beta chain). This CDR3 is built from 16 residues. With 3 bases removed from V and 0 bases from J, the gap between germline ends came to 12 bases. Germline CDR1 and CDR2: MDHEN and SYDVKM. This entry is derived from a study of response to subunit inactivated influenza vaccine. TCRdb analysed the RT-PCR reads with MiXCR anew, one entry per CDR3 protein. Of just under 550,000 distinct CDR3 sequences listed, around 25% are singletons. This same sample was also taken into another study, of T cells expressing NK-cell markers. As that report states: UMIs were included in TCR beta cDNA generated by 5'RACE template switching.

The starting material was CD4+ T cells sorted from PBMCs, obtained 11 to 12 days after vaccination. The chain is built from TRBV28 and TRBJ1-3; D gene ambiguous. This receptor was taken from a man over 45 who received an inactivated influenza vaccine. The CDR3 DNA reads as TGTGCCAGCAGTTTGGGCAGTTCCATCTCTGGAAACACCATATATTTT. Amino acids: CASSLGSSISGNTIYF.